Sequencing of this T cell receptor beta chain was carried out in a study of blood T cell repertoires in COVID-19. Seattle patients were enrolled while actively infected and followed longitudinally. Sequencing was performed with immunoSEQ multiplex PCR; in TCRdb, only in-frame clones are kept and a portion is missing. The repertoire includes approximately 460,000 clones, approximately 89% of them detected once, and over 0.7% sits in the top ten. There are 15 residues in the CDR3. After removal of 6 bases from V and 2 bases from J, the junction contained 7 bases not matched to a gene. Germline CDR1 reads SGHVS; CDR2 reads FQNEAQ.

J is TRBJ2-1 and V is TRBV7-8; TRBD1 matches at 7 bases. Sequenced input: peripheral blood. This TCR was sampled from a man aged 18 to 30 with COVID-19, enrolled during active disease. CDR3 protein: CASRETGTPYNEQFF. The CDR3 bases are TGTGCCAGCAGAGAGACAGGGACACCCTACAATGAGCAGTTCTTC.